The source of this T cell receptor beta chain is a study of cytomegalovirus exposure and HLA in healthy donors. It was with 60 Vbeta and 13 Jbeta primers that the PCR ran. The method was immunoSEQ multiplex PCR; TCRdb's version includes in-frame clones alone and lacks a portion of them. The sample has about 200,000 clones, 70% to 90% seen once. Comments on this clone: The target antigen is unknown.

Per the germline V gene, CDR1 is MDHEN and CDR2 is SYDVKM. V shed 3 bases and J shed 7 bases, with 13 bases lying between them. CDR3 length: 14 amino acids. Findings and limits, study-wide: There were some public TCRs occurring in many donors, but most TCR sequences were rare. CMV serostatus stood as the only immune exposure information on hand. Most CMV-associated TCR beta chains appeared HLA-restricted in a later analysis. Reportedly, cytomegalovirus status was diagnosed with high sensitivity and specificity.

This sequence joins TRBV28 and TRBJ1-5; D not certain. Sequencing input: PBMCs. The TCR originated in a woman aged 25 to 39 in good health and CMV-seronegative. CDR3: CASSFVQDGQPQHF. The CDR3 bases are TGTGCCAGCAGTTTTGTGCAGGATGGACAGCCCCAGCATTTT.